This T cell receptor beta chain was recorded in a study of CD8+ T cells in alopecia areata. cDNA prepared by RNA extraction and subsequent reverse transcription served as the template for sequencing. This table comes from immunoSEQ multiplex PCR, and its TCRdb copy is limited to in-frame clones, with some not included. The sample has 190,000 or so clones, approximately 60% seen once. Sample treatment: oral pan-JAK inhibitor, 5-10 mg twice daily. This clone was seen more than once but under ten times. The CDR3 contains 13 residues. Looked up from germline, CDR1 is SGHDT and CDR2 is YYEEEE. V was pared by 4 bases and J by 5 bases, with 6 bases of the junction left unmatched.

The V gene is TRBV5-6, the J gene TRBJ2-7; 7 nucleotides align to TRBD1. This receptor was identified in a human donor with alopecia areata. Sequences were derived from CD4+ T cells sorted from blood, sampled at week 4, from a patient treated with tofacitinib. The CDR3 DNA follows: TGTGCCAGCAGCCCCGACAGGGCCCACGAGCAGTACTTC. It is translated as CASSPDRAHEQYF.